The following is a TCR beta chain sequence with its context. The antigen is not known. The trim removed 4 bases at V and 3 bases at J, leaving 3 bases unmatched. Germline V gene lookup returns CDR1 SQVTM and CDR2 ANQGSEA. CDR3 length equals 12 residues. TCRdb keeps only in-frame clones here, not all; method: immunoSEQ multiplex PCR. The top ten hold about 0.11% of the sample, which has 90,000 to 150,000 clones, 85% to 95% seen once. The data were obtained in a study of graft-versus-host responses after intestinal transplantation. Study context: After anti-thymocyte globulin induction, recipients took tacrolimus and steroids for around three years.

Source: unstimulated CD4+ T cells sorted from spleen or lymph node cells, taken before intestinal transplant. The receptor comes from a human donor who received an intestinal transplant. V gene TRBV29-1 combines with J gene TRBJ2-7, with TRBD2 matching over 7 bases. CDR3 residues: CSVGGGSYEQYF. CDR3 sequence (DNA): TGCAGCGTTGGGGGCGGGAGCTACGAGCAGTACTTC.